This entry features one T cell receptor beta chain sequence. Its antigen is undetermined. The data originate from a study of beta chain features in type 1 diabetes. Overall study context: All samples together contributed 90 million to 130 million sorted cells for examination. General study results and limits: Insertion counts at VDJ junctions were lower in type 1 diabetes patients, who also showed more deletions there. Overrepresentation of cells with high TCR expression could result from cDNA sequencing.

The CDR3 loop spans 17 amino acids. The V and J ends lost 7 bases and 5 bases respectively, with 24 bases between them. The germline CDR1 and CDR2 sequences are SEHNR and FQNEAQ (reference sequence). Sequenced material consisted of expressed TCRB transcripts (all of the isolated RNA was reverse transcribed). The protocol was immunoSEQ multiplex PCR, while the TCRdb copy is restricted to in-frame clones and leaves out a portion. The data contain around 500,000 clones, 9.5% to 12% of them seen just once; the ten biggest clones take up about 0.045%. The receptor was isolated from a woman younger than 35 in good health. Specimen: naive CD4+ T cells from blood. The chain is built from TRBV7-9 and TRBJ2-1, with TRBD2 as a possible D gene (6 bases). The CDR3 DNA is TGTGCCAGCAACCCAACTGGAGGGCACCGCAAAGACAATGAGCAGTTCTTC. Its protein is CASNPTGGHRKDNEQFF.